The TCR beta chain under discussion was sequenced for a study of control samples from healthy donors and cancer patients. The CDR3 spans 12 residues. V shed 7 bases, J shed 6 bases, and the junction held 2 bases outside the gene matches. Germline CDR1 reads LNHDA; CDR2 reads SQIVND (reference sequence). Data came from immunoSEQ multiplex PCR; TCRdb stores just in-frame clones and leaves some out. The data hold over 120,000 clones, with 75% to 95% observed a single time. The receptor was derived from a young man in good health. The sequenced sample was blood. This chain links TRBV19 with TRBJ1-2; 10 bases agree with TRBD1. CDR3 protein: CASIGTGDGYTF. DNA for the CDR3: TGTGCCAGTATTGGGACAGGGGATGGCTACACCTTC.